A selection of T cell receptor beta chains follows, all from one sample in a study of T cell repertoires in cytomegalovirus infection. Each CDR3 protein gets one entry after TCRdb re-called the reads with MiXCR. The repertoire holds under 850,000 distinct CDR3 sequences, with roughly 35% as singletons. Material for sequencing was PBMCs. The receptors here all came from a human donor in good health (CMV status not recorded). Some clones in this sample may be carry-over from other donors' samples. CDR3s leave out the opening cysteine and the closing phenylalanine or tryptophan. For some rows the clone size is stated as once, few or many, or as a class when expanded; others skip it.

V gene	J gene	clone size	CDR3 protein
TRBV11-2	TRBJ1-2	-	ASGFRQGNYGYT
TRBV5-1	TRBJ2-4	-	ASSLGGQENIQY
TRBV5-1	TRBJ2-3	few	ASRDRETDTQY
TRBV6-6	TRBJ1-3	-	ASTPAGDYLSGNTIY
TRBV27	TRBJ1-6	few	ASKQGNSNSPLH
TRBV28	TRBJ2-2	few	ASSSSGQGAFGELF
TRBV7-9	TRBJ1-4	-	ASSQAQGAKKLF
TRBV6-8	TRBJ2-1	-	ASRLFLQGPIQDEQF
TRBV7-8	TRBJ1-5	many	ASSLELGQPQH
TRBV7-2	TRBJ1-6	few	ASSLFWRSGTAVTESPLH
TRBV7-2	TRBJ1-3	many	ASSLRDRVSGNTIY
TRBV12-3/TRBV12-4	TRBJ1-2	-	ASSIRDGYGYT
TRBV28	TRBJ2-7	few	ASISSPSVSYEQY
TRBV7-6	TRBJ2-1	-	ASSLFDGNEQF
TRBV6-1	TRBJ2-7	-	ASTLPGTGGSEQY
TRBV6-8	TRBJ1-1	-	ASSHEDGREAF
TRBV19	TRBJ1-1	-	ASNFHRGNTEAF
TRBV20-1	TRBJ1-1	-	SASPLPPNTEAF
TRBV20-1	TRBJ2-7	once	SARDVGSLSYEQY
TRBV10-2	TRBJ2-4	-	ARSHRQPADIQY
TRBV12-3/TRBV12-4	TRBJ1-2	few	ASSLENAGGYT
TRBV6-5	TRBJ1-5	-	ASTWDRAENQPQH